The T cell receptor (beta chain) under discussion was sequenced for a study of shared clonotypes between healthy human individuals. V lost 0 bases, J lost 7 bases, and 5 bases lay in between. The CDR3 consists of 12 residues. Germline V gives CDR1 SGHDT, CDR2 YYEEEE. Generated by immunoSEQ multiplex PCR, the TCRdb table keeps only in-frame clones and is missing some. The sample contains about 2,200,000 clones, approximately 94% of which appear only once. CD8 cells classed as naive were CD45RO-negative and positively selected for CCR7, excluding terminally differentiated effector memory CD45RA+ cells. Every contributor of samples was a Caucasian grown-up residing in Nashville, Tennessee. A remark on this clone: Different DNA sequences within this sample yield the same CDR3.

This TCR came from a man aged 18 to 29 in good health. Some clones in this sample may be carry-over from other donors' samples. Sequencing input: naive CD8+ T cells from PBMCs. The rearrangement joins TRBV5-6 to TRBJ1-5; D gene unclear. The chain's CDR3 is CASSLGDQPQHF. The DNA for the CDR3 is TGTGCCAGCAGCTTGGGTGACCAGCCCCAGCATTTT.